These 17 T cell receptor beta chains came from one sample sequenced in a study of cytomegalovirus exposure and HLA in healthy donors. This PCR relied on a set of 60 Vbeta primers and 13 Jbeta primers. The protocol was immunoSEQ multiplex PCR, while the TCRdb copy is restricted to in-frame clones and leaves out a portion. Here the sample spans about 180,000 clones, over 65% being singletons. Sequencing was done on a sample of PBMCs. These receptors were collected from a woman aged 55-75 years in good health and CMV-seropositive.

Only a few counts were recorded for this clone. The rearrangement joins TRBV4-2 to TRBJ1-1, with a weak D call TRBD1 (6 bases). Germline values: CDR1 LGHNA, CDR2 YNFKEQ. Trimming shortened V by 4 bases and J by 1 base, and 10 bases separated the two germline ends. There are 14 residues in the CDR3. The CDR3 DNA reads as TGTGCCAGCAGCCCGGACAGCGGGAACACTGAAGCTTTCTTT. Translating it yields CASSPDSGNTEAFF.

The chain carries TRBV28 and TRBJ1-5; 7 nucleotides match TRBD1. With 3 bases clipped from V and 6 bases from J, the junction kept 11 bases outside the gene matches. The germline CDR1 and CDR2 sequences are MDHEN and SYDVKM. CDR3 length equals 16 residues. CDR3 coding DNA: TGTGCCAGCAGTTTGTACTCCGGGACAGCCACTCAGCCCCAGCATTTT. Translating it yields CASSLYSGTATQPQHF.

This clone has only one observation. In DNA, the CDR3 is TGTGCCAGCAGCTTGGGGGCCGGGGGTTGGACTGAAGCTTTCTTT. Translating gives CASSLGAGGWTEAFF. The V and J genes are TRBV5-4 and TRBJ1-1, with a weak D call TRBD1 (5 bases). Trimming cost V 0 bases and J 5 bases, with 14 bases left between them. This CDR3 has 15 residues. Germline-derived CDR1 and CDR2 are SGHNT and YYREEE (reference sequence).

The chain links TRBV19 to TRBJ2-2; 7 nucleotides agree with TRBD2. Trimming removed 7 bases from V and 2 bases from J; junction bases left unmatched: 10. The CDR3 loop spans 16 amino acids. Germline assignment: CDR1 LNHDA and CDR2 SQIVND (reference sequence). The CDR3 loop is CASKPAASGNTGELFF. DNA for the CDR3: TGTGCCAGTAAACCGGCGGCTAGCGGAAACACCGGGGAGCTGTTTTTT.

The chain uses TRBV4-3 and TRBJ2-7, with 7 bases aligning to TRBD2. Germline V gives CDR1 LGHNA, CDR2 YSLEER. CDR3 length: 14 amino acids. Trimming took 3 bases from V and 0 from J; bases not matched to a gene: 2. CDR3 loop: CASSQGGSSYEQYF. CDR3 in DNA: TGCGCCAGCAGCCAGGGGGGGAGCTCCTACGAGCAGTACTTC.

Turning to this clone: Other DNA sequences in this sample translate to the same CDR3. V gene TRBV15 combines with J gene TRBJ2-3; D unclear. The V end was cut by 3 bases, the J end by 4 bases, with 8 bases between. The V gene's germline CDR1 is LNHNV and CDR2 YYDKDF (reference sequence). The CDR3 consists of 13 residues. CDR3: CATSSTVSDTQYF. In DNA form, the CDR3 reads TGTGCCACCAGCAGCACAGTTTCAGATACGCAGTATTTT.

The chain links TRBV4-2 to TRBJ2-2; 13 bases align to TRBD2. Germline lookup yields CDR1 LGHNA and CDR2 YNFKEQ. The CDR3 contains 17 residues. With 4 bases clipped from V and 5 bases from J, the junction kept 7 bases outside the gene matches. The CDR3 sequence is CASSLRTSGSSTGELFF. CDR3 coding DNA: TGTGCCAGCAGCCTCCGGACTAGCGGGAGCAGTACCGGGGAGCTGTTTTTT.

CDR3 DNA: TGTGCCAGCAGCTTAGAGGGGGGGAGCACAGATACGCAGTATTTT. This codes for CASSLEGGSTDTQYF. This chain joins TRBV7-8 and TRBJ2-3, with a tentative D call TRBD2 (7 bases). Per the germline V gene, CDR1 is SGHVS and CDR2 is FQNEAQ. The CDR3 spans 15 residues. V lost 1 base and J 0 bases, leaving 8 bases between the germline ends.

The V gene is TRBV4-1, the J gene TRBJ2-5; a weak D match, TRBD1 (6 bases). TRBJ2-7 explains the end of the DNA better; the J call may be wrong. The CDR3 covers 15 residues. Germline V gene data show CDR1 as MGHRA and CDR2 as YSYEKL. The CDR3, as DNA: TGCGCCAGCAGCCAAGATCGCAGGGCAGGGGTCGAGCAGTACTTC. Translating gives CASSQDRRAGVEQYF.

The genes are TRBV7-8 and TRBJ1-1; tentative D call: TRBD1 (5 bases). CDR1 and CDR2 from the germline V gene are SGHVS and FQNEAQ. The CDR3 has 13 amino acids. V lost 5 bases and J 6 bases, leaving 13 bases between the germline ends. The CDR3 region has the DNA TGTGCCAGCAGCCCTGCCGGGGGGGCTGAAGCTTTCTTT. Its translation: CASSPAGGAEAFF.

The CDR3 sequence: CASRWGVDNEQFF. Here the CDR3 DNA reads TGTGCCAGCAGATGGGGGGTCGACAATGAGCAGTTCTTC. The chain recombines TRBV6-5 with TRBJ2-1; TRBD2 is a possible D gene (6 bases). The CDR3 runs to 13 residues. V was clipped by 6 bases and J by 5 bases, with 11 bases between them. CDR1 and CDR2 (germline): MNHEY, SVGAGI.

This chain links TRBV4-1 with TRBJ2-7, with 9 bases fitting TRBD2. The CDR3 is 16 residues long. The V gene's germline CDR1 is MGHRA and CDR2 YSYEKL. V was clipped by 1 base and J by 0 bases; unmatched bases: 4. The CDR3 DNA sequence: TGCGCCAGCAGCCAAGGACTAGCGGAGAGCTCCTACGAGCAGTACTTC. Protein sequence: CASSQGLAESSYEQYF.

The gene calls are TRBV30 and TRBJ1-6, with TRBD1 matching 9 bases. Losses at the gene ends were 4 bases for V and 12 bases for J; bases not matched to a gene: 7. There are 13 residues in the CDR3. Germline loops: CDR1 GTSNPN, CDR2 SVGIG (reference sequence). CDR3 sequence: CAWTGQGFVPLHF. The DNA of the CDR3 is TGTGCCTGGACGGGACAGGGTTTTGTACCCCTCCACTTT.

This clone was picked up a small number of times. The CDR3 loop reads CSVGGQLGEQYF. CDR3 sequence (DNA): TGCAGCGTTGGAGGACAGTTGGGCGAGCAGTACTTC. V is TRBV29-1 and J is TRBJ2-7; D is possibly TRBD1 (6 bases). The V end was cut by 4 bases, the J end by 6 bases, with 13 bases between. CDR1 is SQVTM and CDR2 is ANQGSEA in the germline V gene. This CDR3 is 12 amino acids long.

This clone was recorded once. The rearrangement uses TRBV25-1 and TRBJ2-1; D is unresolved. This CDR3 comprises 15 residues. CDR1 MGHDK and CDR2 SYGVNS come from the germline V gene. V lost 2 bases and J lost 4, with 12 bases in between. CDR3 amino acids: CASSEGAYHYNEQFF. CDR3 coding DNA: TGTGCCAGCAGTGAAGGAGCCTACCATTACAATGAGCAGTTCTTC.

On this clone itself: One end of the junction varies from germline; a read error may be responsible. CDR3 region: CASSLDRGSEQYF. CDR3 nucleotides: TGTGCTAGCAGCTTAGACAGGGGCAGCGAGCAGTACTTC. This rearrangement joins TRBV7-7 to TRBJ2-5, with TRBD1 identical over 8 bases. TRBJ2-7 matches the DNA end more closely, so the J call is doubtful. The CDR3 has 13 amino acids. Looked up from germline, CDR1 is SSHAT and CDR2 is FNYEAQ (reference sequence).

V is TRBV30 and J is TRBJ2-7; 8 positions agree with TRBD1. V lost 3 bases and J lost 5; bases outside the gene matches: 6. Germline V gives CDR1 GTSNPN, CDR2 SVGIG (reference sequence). The CDR3 loop spans 13 amino acids. CDR3 in DNA: TGTGCCTGGAGCAAACAGGGGGTCAACGAGCAGTACTTC. Protein product: CAWSKQGVNEQYF.